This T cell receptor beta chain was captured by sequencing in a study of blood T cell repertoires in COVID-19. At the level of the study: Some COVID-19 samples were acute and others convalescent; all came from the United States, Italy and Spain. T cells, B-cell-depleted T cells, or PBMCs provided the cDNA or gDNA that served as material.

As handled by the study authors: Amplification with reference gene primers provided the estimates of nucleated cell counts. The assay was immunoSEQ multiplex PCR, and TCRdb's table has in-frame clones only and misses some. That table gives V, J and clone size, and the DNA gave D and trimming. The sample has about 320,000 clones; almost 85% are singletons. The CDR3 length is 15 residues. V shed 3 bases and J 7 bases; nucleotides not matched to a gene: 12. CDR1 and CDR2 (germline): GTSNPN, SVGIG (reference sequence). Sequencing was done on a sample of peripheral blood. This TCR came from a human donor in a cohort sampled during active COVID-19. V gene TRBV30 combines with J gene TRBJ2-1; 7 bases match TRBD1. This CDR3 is CAWRLGDRDRNEQFF. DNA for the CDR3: TGTGCCTGGAGACTAGGTGACAGGGACCGGAATGAGCAGTTCTTC.